Presented here are 10 T cell receptor beta chains from one specimen sequenced in a study of T cell responses to AZD1222 COVID-19 vaccine. The table came from immunoSEQ multiplex PCR; TCRdb's copy has only in-frame clones and leaves some out. The sample has around 100,000 clones; 88% are singletons. The sequencing here drew on peripheral blood, taken on day 0 of AZD1222 vaccination. The receptors here all came from an adult in good health.

The chain employs TRBV11-3 and TRBJ1-2; D perhaps matches TRBD1 (5 bases). Looked up from germline, CDR1 is SGHNT and CDR2 is YENEEA. Trimming stripped 4 bases from V and 8 bases from J, with 14 bases between. CDR3 length: 13 residues. In DNA, the CDR3 is TGTGCCAGCAGCTCCCGGAGGGGAGAGGGCTACACCTTC. Its protein product is CASSSRRGEGYTF. Looking up the rest from reference TRBV11-3 and TRBJ1-2 gives the full variable domain: EAGVVQSPRYKIIEKKQPVAFWCNPISGHNTLYWYLQNLGQGPELLIRYENEEAVDDSQLPKDRFSAERLKGVDSTLKIQPAELGDSAVYLCASSSRRGEGYTFGSGTRLTVV.

The chain uses TRBV27 and TRBJ2-1, with 7 nucleotides matching TRBD2. Per germline, CDR1 MNHEY and CDR2 SMNVEV (reference sequence). After removal of 5 bases from V and 7 bases from J, the junction contained 2 bases not matched to a gene. This CDR3 has 12 residues. The CDR3 coding sequence is TGTGCCAGCAGTACCGGGAGGAATGAGCAGTTCTTC. Its protein is CASSTGRNEQFF.

The chain recombines TRBV5-1 with TRBJ2-7; 9 nucleotides line up with TRBD2. This CDR3 region has 14 residues. From germline, CDR1 is SGHRS and CDR2 YFSETQ. V dropped 0 bases and J dropped 2; count of bases not matched to a gene: 0. The CDR3 region is CASSLGGRAYEQYF. In DNA, the CDR3 is TGCGCCAGCAGCTTGGGCGGGAGGGCCTACGAGCAGTACTTC.

The rearrangement links TRBV4-2 to TRBJ1-4, with D possibly being TRBD1 (6 bases). The CDR3 consists of 16 residues. V was shortened by 0 bases and J by 8 bases, with 16 bases between the two germline ends. Germline CDR1 is LGHNA and CDR2 is YNFKEQ. CDR3 coding DNA: TGTGCCAGCAGCCAAGAAGGGGAAGGGGGGGAGGAAAAACTGTTTTTT. This translates into CASSQEGEGGEEKLFF.

A word on this clone: One junction end disagrees with the germline gene, perhaps due to a read error. V usage is TRBV20-1 and J usage is TRBJ2-7; no firm D call. Germline loops: CDR1 DFQATT, CDR2 SNEGSKA (reference sequence). The CDR3 length is 10 residues. This CDR3 reads CSARSDSESF. The CDR3 nucleotides read TGCAGTGCCAGGAGTGACTCCGAATCCTTC.

The chain couples TRBV12-3 or TRBV12-4 to TRBJ2-1; unclear D gene. Between the trimmed V and J ends, which lost 3 bases and 4 bases, there was a span of 7 bases. This CDR3 has 13 amino acids. CDR3 protein: CASSFEQYNEQFF. In DNA, the CDR3 is TGTGCCAGCAGTTTTGAACAGTACAATGAGCAGTTCTTC.

This sequence joins TRBV4-2 and TRBJ2-7, with D perhaps TRBD2 (6 bases). V lost 5 bases and J 2 bases, leaving 19 bases between the germline ends. Germline V gene sequence: CDR1 LGHNA, CDR2 YNFKEQ. The CDR3 runs 16 residues. CDR3 protein: CASSLDPGTPTYEQYF. The CDR3 DNA follows: TGTGCCAGCAGCTTAGACCCCGGGACTCCCACCTACGAGCAGTACTTC.

This clone was found once. V and J are TRBV6-6 and TRBJ1-1, with D unresolved. CDR3 length: 12 residues. The V gene lost 8 bases and the J gene lost 5 bases, with 12 bases spanning the gap. Germline assignment: CDR1 MNHNY and CDR2 SVGAGI (reference sequence). The CDR3 sequence is CASAVEGTEAFF. CDR3 DNA: TGTGCCAGCGCCGTCGAAGGGACTGAAGCTTTCTTT.

The chain couples TRBV7-3 to TRBJ1-1, with no clear D. Between the trimmed V and J ends, which lost 0 bases and 1 base, there was a span of 15 bases. The CDR3 consists of 17 residues. Germline V gene data show CDR1 as SGHTA and CDR2 as FQGTGA. The CDR3 DNA is TGTGCCAGCAGCTTAACGGCGTTAGGACTTACGAACACTGAAGCTTTCTTT. This translates into CASSLTALGLTNTEAFF.

This clone was detected only a few times. This chain links TRBV29-1 with TRBJ2-1; D perhaps matches TRBD1 (7 bases). From germline, CDR1 is SQVTM and CDR2 ANQGSEA. This CDR3 spans 13 amino acids. The V end was cut by 4 bases, the J end by 4 bases, with 11 bases between. The CDR3 spells CSVVGGQYNEQFF. The CDR3 coding sequence is TGCAGCGTTGTGGGGGGACAGTACAATGAGCAGTTCTTC.